This T cell receptor (beta chain) was obtained from a study of T cells in Graves' hyperthyroidism and ophthalmopathy. Across 18 months, stable Graves' hyperthyroidism was marked by no progression to ophthalmopathy. Amplified TCR beta CDR3 regions came from RNA transcripts. HTBI primers were employed in a first-round RT-PCR of the TCR CDR3. Via MiXCR, TCRdb re-called the multiplex PCR reads, giving one row per CDR3 protein. The table records hundreds of thousands of distinct CDR3 sequences, 11% to 15% of them present only once. This clonotype came up many times. CDR1 is SGHAT and CDR2 is FQDESV in the germline V gene (reference sequence). Losses at the gene ends were 5 bases for V and 13 bases for J; bases not matched to a gene: 14. The CDR3 has 14 amino acids.

This chain uses TRBV11-1 with TRBJ2-1; 7 bases align to TRBD1. Sequencing was done on a sample of blood. This TCR was sampled from a woman aged 18 to 35 with Graves' hyperthyroidism. The CDR3 region is CASSPPDTRTGQFF. The CDR3 DNA sequence: TGTGCCAGCAGCCCCCCGGACACTAGGACAGGCCAGTTCTTC.